Reported below is one T cell receptor beta chain. Its antigen is not identified. Looked up from germline, CDR1 is SGHRS and CDR2 is YFSETQ. Deletions cut 5 bases from V and 9 bases from J, with 12 bases between. The CDR3 has 12 amino acids. If patients had autoimmune disease history or systemic immunosuppression, they were excluded. The data are from a study of OX40 agonist ivuxolimab in advanced cancers. Overall study: Prior anti-PD-1, anti-PD-L1 or anti-CTLA-4 therapy was allowed; about 39% had some.

This table comes from immunoSEQ multiplex PCR, and its TCRdb copy is limited to in-frame clones, with some not included. The table includes nearly 50,000 clones, more than 70% detected once. Study-wide results and caveats: Low clonal expansion, among the lowest seen, marked partial responders at 0.1-3.0 mg/kg.

The TCR originated in an adult with an advanced solid tumor such as melanoma, head and neck, liver or kidney cancer. Sequenced material: CD4+ or CD8+ T cells sorted from blood, taken in a trial of the OX40 agonist ivuxolimab. The J gene is TRBJ2-1, the V gene TRBV5-1; D unresolved. The CDR3 DNA reads TGCGCCAGCAGGGTTCAGCTTAGTGAGCAGTTCTTC. Its translation: CASRVQLSEQFF.